This entry describes one T cell receptor (beta chain). The source of the sample is a study of T-cell memory formation after mild COVID-19. Study-wide background: The TCR clusters were mostly specific to one donor.

A single record per CDR3 protein comes from TCRdb applying MiXCR to the 5' RACE reads. The data show hundreds of thousands of distinct CDR3 sequences, with about 17% seen just once and approximately 3.4% held by the top ten. The CDR3 runs to 15 residues. V was cut by 1 base and J by 0 bases, with 9 bases left in between. Per the germline V gene, CDR1 is DFQATT and CDR2 is SNEGSKA (reference sequence). Sequencing was performed on PBMCs or a T cell subset sorted from them (not recorded which). The receptor's source is a man aged 18 to 29 who had mild COVID-19 (a few samples of this study predate the infection). Cell type and time point are not known. The chain combines TRBV20-1 with TRBJ1-4; D is unclear. The CDR3 DNA is TGCAGTGCTAGAGGGATGGAATCAACTAATGAAAAACTGTTTTTT. This translates into CSARGMESTNEKLFF.